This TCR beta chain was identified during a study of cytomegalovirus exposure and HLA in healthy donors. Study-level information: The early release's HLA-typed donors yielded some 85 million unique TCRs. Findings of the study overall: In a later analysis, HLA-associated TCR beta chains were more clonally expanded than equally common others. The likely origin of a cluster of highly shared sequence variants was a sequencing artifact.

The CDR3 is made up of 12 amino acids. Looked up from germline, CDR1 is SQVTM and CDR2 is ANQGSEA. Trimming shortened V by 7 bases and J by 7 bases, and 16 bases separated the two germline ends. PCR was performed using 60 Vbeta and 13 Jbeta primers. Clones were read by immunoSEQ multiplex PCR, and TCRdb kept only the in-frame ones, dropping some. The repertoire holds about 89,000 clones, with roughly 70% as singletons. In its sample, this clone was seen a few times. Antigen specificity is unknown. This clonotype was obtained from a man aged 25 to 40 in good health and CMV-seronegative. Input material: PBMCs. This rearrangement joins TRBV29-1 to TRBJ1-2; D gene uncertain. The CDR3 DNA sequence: TGCAGCGCTTCTGAGGCAGCTGCTGGCTACACCTTC. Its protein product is CSASEAAAGYTF.